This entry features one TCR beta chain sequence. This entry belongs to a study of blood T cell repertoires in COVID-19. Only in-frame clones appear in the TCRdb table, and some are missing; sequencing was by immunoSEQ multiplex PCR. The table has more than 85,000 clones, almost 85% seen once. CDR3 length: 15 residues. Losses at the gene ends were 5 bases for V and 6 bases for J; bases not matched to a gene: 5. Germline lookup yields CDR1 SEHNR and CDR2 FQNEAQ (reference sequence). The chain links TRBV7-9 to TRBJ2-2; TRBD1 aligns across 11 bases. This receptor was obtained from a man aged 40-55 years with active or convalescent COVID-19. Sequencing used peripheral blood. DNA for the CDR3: TGTGCCAGCAGCAGGACAGGGGGCAGGTCCGGGGAGCTGTTTTTT. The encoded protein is CASSRTGGRSGELFF.